The clone carrying this T cell receptor (beta chain) was seen once. V shed 5 bases and J shed 3 bases, with 19 bases lying between them. The CDR3 loop spans 16 amino acids. In germline, CDR1 is SEHNR, CDR2 FQNEAQ (reference sequence). This record comes from a study of cytomegalovirus exposure and HLA in healthy donors. The primer mix had 60 Vbeta and 13 Jbeta primers. Libraries were prepared by immunoSEQ multiplex PCR; TCRdb keeps only in-frame clonotypes and omits some of them. The sample lists about 190,000 clones, 74% occurring once. What was sequenced was PBMCs. V gene TRBV7-9 combines with J gene TRBJ1-2, with D possibly matching TRBD1 (6 bases). The TCR comes from a woman in her twenties or thirties in good health and CMV-seropositive. In nucleotides, the CDR3 is TGTGCCAGCAGCACGAGCCGCGGGGGCGGGGACTATGGCTACACCTTC. It is translated as CASSTSRGGGDYGYTF.